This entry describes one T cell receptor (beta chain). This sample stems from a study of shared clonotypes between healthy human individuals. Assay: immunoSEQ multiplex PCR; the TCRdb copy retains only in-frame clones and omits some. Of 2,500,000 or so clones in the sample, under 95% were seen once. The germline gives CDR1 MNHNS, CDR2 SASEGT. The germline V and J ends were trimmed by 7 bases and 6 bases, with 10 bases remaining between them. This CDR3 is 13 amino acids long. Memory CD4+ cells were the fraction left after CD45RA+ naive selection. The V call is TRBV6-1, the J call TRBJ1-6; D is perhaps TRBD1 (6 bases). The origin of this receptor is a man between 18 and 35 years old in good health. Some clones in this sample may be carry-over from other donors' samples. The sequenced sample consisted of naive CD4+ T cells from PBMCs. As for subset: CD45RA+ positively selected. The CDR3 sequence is CASTGDSNSPLHF. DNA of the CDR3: TGTGCCAGCACAGGGGATTCTAATTCACCCCTCCACTTT.